This record looks at one TCR beta chain sequence and its context. CDR3 size: 16 residues. Trimming left V 2 bases short and J 2 bases short, with 13 bases between. Germline V gene lookup returns CDR1 MNHNS and CDR2 SASEGT. This specimen belongs to a study of blood T cell repertoires in COVID-19. TCRdb's copy holds only in-frame clones and misses some; the assay was immunoSEQ multiplex PCR. The data contain about 280,000 clones, 80% to 90% of them seen just once; the ten biggest clones take up about 4%. The chain has TRBV6-1 and TRBJ1-5; D remains unclear. The sequence was collected from a woman in her twenties or thirties with acute COVID-19. The specimen sequenced was PBMCs or T cells enriched from blood (not recorded which). The DNA of the CDR3 is TGTGCCAGCAGTGAATTCCCCAGGCTGGGCAATCAGCCCCAGCATTTT. This codes for CASSEFPRLGNQPQHF.